The entry below gives a single T cell receptor beta chain sequence along with its context. RNA was extracted with the RNeasy kit, and a quantity of roughly 0.5 to 1 ug was reverse transcribed using random hexamers. TCRdb re-called the immunoSEQ multiplex PCR reads through MiXCR, storing one row per CDR3 protein. The data contain about 190,000 distinct CDR3 sequences, over 90% of them singletons. Recently defined diagnostic criteria for definite or probable disease were fulfilled by Susac syndrome patients. The source of the sample is a study of CD8 T cells in Susac syndrome. Whole-study context: The Susac syndrome patients were therapy-naive, on corticosteroids, or on intravenous immunoglobulin alone at blood draw.

The CDR3 is made up of 13 amino acids. In germline, CDR1 is MDHEN, CDR2 SYDVKM. V was clipped by 1 base and J by 2 bases, with 2 bases between them. The V call is TRBV28, the J call TRBJ2-2; D is unresolved. The sequencing input was CD8+ T cells from PBMCs. The receptor was isolated from a human donor with Susac syndrome. The CDR3 nucleotides read TGTGCCAGCAGTTTATACAACACCGGGGAGCTGTTTTTT. Protein: CASSLYNTGELFF.